The clone carrying this TCR beta chain was recorded once. The same CDR3 also results from other DNA sequences found in this sample. The data originate from a study of T cell changes during pregnancy in multiple sclerosis. From germline, CDR1 is LGHNA and CDR2 YSLEER. The CDR3 covers 15 residues. V dropped 3 bases and J dropped 0; count of bases not matched to a gene: 4. Only in-frame clones appear in the TCRdb table, and some are missing; sequencing was by immunoSEQ multiplex PCR. The sample yields about 38,000 clones, 91% seen once. This sample comprised CD8+ T cells from peripheral blood mononuclear cells, obtained in the second trimester of pregnancy. The chain links TRBV4-3 to TRBJ1-2, with TRBD1 matching over 7 bases. The sequence derives from a female donor with multiple sclerosis, enrolled in a pregnancy study. The CDR3 spells CASSHRTGPNYGYTF. CDR3 coding DNA: TGCGCCAGCAGCCATCGGACAGGACCTAACTATGGCTACACCTTC.